This T cell receptor beta chain is from a study of cytomegalovirus exposure and HLA in healthy donors. Study-level information: Early released data had tens of millions of unique TCRs, all coming from HLA-typed donors.

Notes on the study in general: CMV serostatus was the sole immune exposure data available. Over 150 TCR beta chains were listed as cytomegalovirus-associated. Among the most significant clusters, several appeared linked to common viral pathogens in a later analysis.

From germline, CDR1 is KGHSH and CDR2 LQKENI. The V gene end was trimmed by 3 bases and the J gene end by 2 bases; junction bases not matched to a gene: 4. The CDR3 runs to 14 residues. A remark on this clone: Its antigen is not identified.

Vbeta (60) and Jbeta (13) primers were used in the PCR. Profiled with immunoSEQ multiplex PCR; TCRdb holds only in-frame clones, not every one. The sample holds about 180,000 clones, over 70% seen once. The gene calls are TRBV18 and TRBJ2-7; 7 nucleotides align to TRBD1. Sequences were obtained from PBMCs. The sequence came from a woman aged 55-70 years in good health and CMV-seropositive. CDR3 in amino acids: CASSPGTEPYEQYF. As DNA, the CDR3 is TGTGCCAGCTCACCGGGGACAGAACCCTACGAGCAGTACTTC.